This T cell receptor (beta chain) stems from a study of T cells after yellow fever vaccination. Researchers made TCR cDNA using 5'RACE template switching, and this step added a universal primer site and UMIs. TCRdb re-called the 5' RACE reads through MiXCR, storing one row per CDR3 protein. The sample has 200,000 to 300,000 distinct CDR3 sequences; over 3% are singletons. At least ten counts were recorded for this clonotype. Its antigen is currently unknown. Study outcomes and limitations: Contaminating bulk clonotypes could be abundant in FACS-sorted repertoires. Weaker, the secondary response peaked sooner, at day 5 versus 15. Post-booster repertoires again held most primary-vaccination clones (around 95% CD4, 80% to 90% CD8).

The CDR3 totals 16 residues. In germline, CDR1 is MGHRA, CDR2 YSYEKL. Between the trimmed V and J ends, which lost 0 bases and 4 bases, there was a span of 13 bases. Sequenced material: PBMCs, taken 15 days after the yellow fever booster vaccination. The receptor comes from a young man who received the YFV17D yellow fever vaccine. The chain is built from TRBV4-1 and TRBJ2-1, with a possible D match to TRBD1 (7 bases). The CDR3 sequence is CASSQDRGAPYNEQFF. DNA of the CDR3: TGCGCCAGCAGCCAAGACAGGGGGGCTCCTTACAATGAGCAGTTCTTC.